This passage covers 5 T cell receptor beta chains from one sample sequenced in a study of PD-L1 blockade in urothelial cancer (dated by TCRdb to the late 2010s). The time point label, read with the paper, signifies: peripheral blood 6 weeks after treatment start. Libraries were made using the immunoSEQ multiplex PCR assay. TCRdb took over this immuneACCESS table, retaining in-frame rearrangements with V and J assigned. Such tables are incomplete; in checked studies, under half of the missing clones stem from an unresolved V gene, and the remainder is unexplained. The sample table records around 24,000 clones; 82% of these occur just once. The ten largest clones add up to 1.5% to 2% of the sample. The material was PBMCs, obtained around atezolizumab (anti-PD-L1) treatment. These receptors all stem from a man between 65 and 79 years old with urothelial cancer.

V gene TRBV18 combines with J gene TRBJ2-7; TRBD1 matches at 7 bases. The V gene end was trimmed by 2 bases and the J gene end by 2 bases; junction bases not matched to a gene: 3. Germline-derived CDR1 and CDR2 are KGHSH and LQKENI. The CDR3 runs 14 residues. CDR3 protein: CASSPGTATYEQYF. The CDR3 nucleotides are TGTGCCAGCTCACCAGGGACAGCCACCTACGAGCAGTACTTC.

The genes are TRBV11-2 and TRBJ2-3, with 10 bases that match TRBD2. Trimming cost V 0 bases and J 6 bases; bases outside gene matches: 12. The length of the CDR3 is 18 residues. CDR1 SGHAT and CDR2 FQNNGV come from the germline V gene. The CDR3 nucleotides are TGTGCCAGCAGCTTAGATATCCCTAGCGGGAGTGTTGGGGATACGCAGTATTTT. It encodes CASSLDIPSGSVGDTQYF.

Note on this clone: An end of the junction does not agree with germline; a read error may underlie this. The chain recombines TRBV7-7 with TRBJ2-5; no firm D call. The germline V gene encodes CDR1 SSHAT and CDR2 FNYEAQ (reference sequence). This CDR3 is 14 amino acids long. CDR3 DNA sequence: TGTGCTAGCAGCTTATCGCCTAACCAAGAGACCCAGTACTTC. Amino acids: CASSLSPNQETQYF.

This clone appeared a few times. The genes are TRBV11-1 and TRBJ1-2, with D possibly matching TRBD1 (5 bases). The V end was cut by 3 bases, the J end by 5 bases, with 7 bases between. CDR3 length: 12 residues. The V gene's germline CDR1 is SGHAT and CDR2 FQDESV (reference sequence). The CDR3 region has the DNA TGTGCCAGCAGCTTCGGGGGGTATGGCTACACCTTC. This sequence encodes CASSFGGYGYTF.

V and J are TRBV18 and TRBJ2-3, with D possibly matching TRBD2 (5 bases). The CDR3 extends over 16 amino acids. Trimming cost V 4 bases and J 0 bases, with 14 bases left between them. Germline loops: CDR1 KGHSH, CDR2 LQKENI. The DNA for the CDR3 is TGTGCCAGCTCACGCACTAGGTCAGATAGCACAGATACGCAGTATTTT. It encodes CASSRTRSDSTDTQYF.